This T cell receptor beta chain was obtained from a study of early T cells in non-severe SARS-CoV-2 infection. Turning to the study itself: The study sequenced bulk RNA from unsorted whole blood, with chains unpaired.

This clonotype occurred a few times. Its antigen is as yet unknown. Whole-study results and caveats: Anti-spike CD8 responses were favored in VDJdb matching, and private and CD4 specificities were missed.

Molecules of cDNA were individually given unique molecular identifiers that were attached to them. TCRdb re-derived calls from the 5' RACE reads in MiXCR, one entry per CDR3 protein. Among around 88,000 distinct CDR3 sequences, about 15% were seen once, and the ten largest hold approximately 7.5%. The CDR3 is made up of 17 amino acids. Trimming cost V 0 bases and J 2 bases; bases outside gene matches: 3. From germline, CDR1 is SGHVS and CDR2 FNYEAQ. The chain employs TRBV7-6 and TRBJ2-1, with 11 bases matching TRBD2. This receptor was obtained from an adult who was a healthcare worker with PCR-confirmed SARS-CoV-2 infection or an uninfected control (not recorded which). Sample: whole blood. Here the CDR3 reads CASSLAPSGRPYNEQFF. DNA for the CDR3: TGTGCCAGCAGCTTAGCCCCTAGCGGGAGGCCCTACAATGAGCAGTTCTTC.